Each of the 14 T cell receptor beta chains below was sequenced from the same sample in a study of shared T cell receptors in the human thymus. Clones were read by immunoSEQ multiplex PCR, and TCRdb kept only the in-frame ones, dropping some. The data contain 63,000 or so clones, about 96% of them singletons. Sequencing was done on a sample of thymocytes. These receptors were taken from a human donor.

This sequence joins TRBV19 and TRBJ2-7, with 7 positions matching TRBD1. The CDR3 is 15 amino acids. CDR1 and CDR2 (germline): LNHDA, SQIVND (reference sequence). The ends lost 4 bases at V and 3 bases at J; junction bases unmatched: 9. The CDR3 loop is CASSKGARGIYEQYF. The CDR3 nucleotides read TGTGCCAGTAGTAAAGGTGCCAGGGGGATCTACGAGCAGTACTTC.

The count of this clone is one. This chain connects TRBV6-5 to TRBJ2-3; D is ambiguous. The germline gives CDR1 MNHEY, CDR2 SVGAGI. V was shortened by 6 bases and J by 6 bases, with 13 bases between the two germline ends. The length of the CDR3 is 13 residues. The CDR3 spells CASSQRSWDTQYF. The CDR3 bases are TGTGCCAGCAGCCAACGGAGTTGGGATACGCAGTATTTT.

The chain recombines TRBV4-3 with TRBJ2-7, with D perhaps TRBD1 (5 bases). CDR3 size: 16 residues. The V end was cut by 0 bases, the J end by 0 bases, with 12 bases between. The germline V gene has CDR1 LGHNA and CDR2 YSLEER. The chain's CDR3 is CASSQEGPDSSYEQYF. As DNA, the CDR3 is TGCGCCAGCAGCCAAGAGGGCCCTGACAGCTCCTACGAGCAGTACTTC.

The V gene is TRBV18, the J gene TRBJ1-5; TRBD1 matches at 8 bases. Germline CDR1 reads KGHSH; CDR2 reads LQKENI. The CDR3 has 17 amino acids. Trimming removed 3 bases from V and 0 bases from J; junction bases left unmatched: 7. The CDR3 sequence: CASSPGQGAYSNQPQHF. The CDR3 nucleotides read TGTGCCAGCTCACCCGGACAGGGCGCCTATAGCAATCAGCCCCAGCATTTT.

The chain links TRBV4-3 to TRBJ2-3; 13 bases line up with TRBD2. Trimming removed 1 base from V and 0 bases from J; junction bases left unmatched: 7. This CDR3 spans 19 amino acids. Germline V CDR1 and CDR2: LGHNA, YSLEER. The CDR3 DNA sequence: TGCGCCAGCAGCCAAGTCTGGGGGACTAGCGGGGATAGCACAGATACGCAGTATTTT. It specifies CASSQVWGTSGDSTDTQYF.

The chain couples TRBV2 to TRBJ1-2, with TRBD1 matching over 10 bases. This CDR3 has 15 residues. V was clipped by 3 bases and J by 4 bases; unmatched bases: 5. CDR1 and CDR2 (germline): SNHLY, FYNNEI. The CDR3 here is CASSDPGTGVYGYTF. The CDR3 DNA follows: TGTGCCAGCAGTGACCCCGGGACAGGGGTCTATGGCTACACCTTC.

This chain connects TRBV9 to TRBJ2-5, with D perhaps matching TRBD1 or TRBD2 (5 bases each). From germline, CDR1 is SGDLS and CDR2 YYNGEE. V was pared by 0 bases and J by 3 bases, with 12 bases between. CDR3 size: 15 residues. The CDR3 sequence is CASSVVTQGEETQYF. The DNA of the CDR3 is TGTGCCAGCAGCGTAGTGACCCAGGGAGAAGAGACCCAGTACTTC.

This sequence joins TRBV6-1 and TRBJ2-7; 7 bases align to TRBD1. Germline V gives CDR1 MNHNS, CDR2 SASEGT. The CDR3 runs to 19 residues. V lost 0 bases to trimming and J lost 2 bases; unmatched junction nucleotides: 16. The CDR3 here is CASSEARRDPGTEPYEQYF. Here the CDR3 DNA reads TGTGCCAGCAGTGAAGCAAGAAGGGATCCCGGGACAGAACCCTACGAGCAGTACTTC.

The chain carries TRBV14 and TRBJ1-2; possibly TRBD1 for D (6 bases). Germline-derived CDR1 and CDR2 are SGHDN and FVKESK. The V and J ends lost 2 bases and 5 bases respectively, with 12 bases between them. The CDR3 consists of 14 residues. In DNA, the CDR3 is TGTGCCAGCAGCCAAACAGGGTATTGGTATGGCTACACCTTC. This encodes CASSQTGYWYGYTF.

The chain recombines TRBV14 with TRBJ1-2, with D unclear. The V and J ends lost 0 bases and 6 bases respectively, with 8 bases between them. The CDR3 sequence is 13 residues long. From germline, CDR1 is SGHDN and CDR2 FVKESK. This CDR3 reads CASSQEGPDGYTF. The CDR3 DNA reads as TGTGCCAGCAGCCAAGAGGGCCCGGATGGCTACACCTTC.

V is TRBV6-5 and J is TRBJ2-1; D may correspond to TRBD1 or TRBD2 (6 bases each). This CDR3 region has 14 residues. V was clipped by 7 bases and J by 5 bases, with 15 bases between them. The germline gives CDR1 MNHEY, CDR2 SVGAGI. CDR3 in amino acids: CASTRKGGHNEQFF. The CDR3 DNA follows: TGTGCCAGCACCCGAAAGGGGGGTCACAATGAGCAGTTCTTC.

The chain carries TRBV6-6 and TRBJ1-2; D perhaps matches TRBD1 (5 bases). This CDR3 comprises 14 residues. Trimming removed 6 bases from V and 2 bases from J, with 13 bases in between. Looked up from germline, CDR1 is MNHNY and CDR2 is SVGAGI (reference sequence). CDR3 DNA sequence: TGTGCCAGCAGCTACGGGGGTATCAACTATGGCTACACCTTC. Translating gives CASSYGGINYGYTF.

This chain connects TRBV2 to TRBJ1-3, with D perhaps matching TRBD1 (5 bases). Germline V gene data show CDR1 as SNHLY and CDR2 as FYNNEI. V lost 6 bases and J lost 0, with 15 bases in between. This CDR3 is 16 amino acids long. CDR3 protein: CASRPRAGISGNTIYF. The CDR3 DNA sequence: TGTGCCAGCAGACCCCGGGCAGGGATCTCTGGAAACACCATATATTTT.

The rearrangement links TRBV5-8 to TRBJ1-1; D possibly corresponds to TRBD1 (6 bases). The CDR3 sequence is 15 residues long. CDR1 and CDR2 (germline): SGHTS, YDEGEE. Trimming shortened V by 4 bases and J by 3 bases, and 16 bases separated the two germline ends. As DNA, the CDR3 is TGTGCCAGCAGCCTTCTAAGGGGGAGTCACACTGAAGCTTTCTTT. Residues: CASSLLRGSHTEAFF.